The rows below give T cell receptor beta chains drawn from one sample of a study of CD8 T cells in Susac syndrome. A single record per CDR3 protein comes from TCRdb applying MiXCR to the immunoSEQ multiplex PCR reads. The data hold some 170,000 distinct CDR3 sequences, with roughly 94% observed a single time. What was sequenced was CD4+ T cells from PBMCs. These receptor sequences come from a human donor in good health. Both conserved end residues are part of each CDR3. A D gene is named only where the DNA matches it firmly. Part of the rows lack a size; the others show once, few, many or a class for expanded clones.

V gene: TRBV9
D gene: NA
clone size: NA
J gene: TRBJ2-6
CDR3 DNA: TGTGCCAGCAGCCCCTCTCGGGTTTTGGGGGCCAACGTCCTGACTTTC
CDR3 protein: CASSPSRVLGANVLTF

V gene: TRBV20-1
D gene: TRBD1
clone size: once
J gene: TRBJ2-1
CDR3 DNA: TGCAGGTCGACCCGCCCCCGGACAGGGCCAAGCTCCTACAATGAGCAGTTCTTC
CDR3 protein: CRSTRPRTGPSSYNEQFF

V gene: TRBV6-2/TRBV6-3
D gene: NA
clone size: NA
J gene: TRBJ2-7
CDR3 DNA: TGTGCCAGCAGTTACCAGGGCCGCAACGAGCAGTACTTC
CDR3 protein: CASSYQGRNEQYF

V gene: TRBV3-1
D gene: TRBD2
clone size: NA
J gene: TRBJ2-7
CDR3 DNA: TGTGCCAGCAGCCAAGATTTCGGACTAGCAGGAGGGGAGCAGTACTTC
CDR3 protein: CASSQDFGLAGGEQYF

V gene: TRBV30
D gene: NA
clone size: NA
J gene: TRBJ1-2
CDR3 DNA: TGTGCCTGCCAATCGAACTATGGCTACACCTTC
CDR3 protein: CACQSNYGYTF

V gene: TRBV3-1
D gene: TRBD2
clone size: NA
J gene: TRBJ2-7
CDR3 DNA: TGTGCCAGCAGCCAATCCGCTGTATCTAGCGGGCGAAAGTACTTC
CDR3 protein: CASSQSAVSSGRKYF

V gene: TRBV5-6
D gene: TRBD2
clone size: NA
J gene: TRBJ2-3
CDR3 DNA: TGTGCCAGCAGACCCGGACTAGCAGGCGCAGATACGCAGTATTTT
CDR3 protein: CASRPGLAGADTQYF

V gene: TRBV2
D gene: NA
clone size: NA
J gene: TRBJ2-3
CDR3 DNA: TGTGCCAGCAGGGTCTTGGGCAGCACAGATACGCAGTATTTT
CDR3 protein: CASRVLGSTDTQYF

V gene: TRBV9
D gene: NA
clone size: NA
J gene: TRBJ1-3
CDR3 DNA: TGTGCCAGCAGCGTCGGTAGCTCTGGAAACACCATATATTTT
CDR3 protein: CASSVGSSGNTIYF

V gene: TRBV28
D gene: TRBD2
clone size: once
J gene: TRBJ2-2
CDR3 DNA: TGTGCCAGCAGGAGTGAGCGGGAGGGCCGTCTGTGGGAGCTGTTTTTT
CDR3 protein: CASRSEREGRLWELFF

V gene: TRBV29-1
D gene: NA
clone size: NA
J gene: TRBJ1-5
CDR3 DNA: TGCAGCGTTGGTGGGGTCAATAGCAATCAGCCCCAGCATTTT
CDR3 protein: CSVGGVNSNQPQHF

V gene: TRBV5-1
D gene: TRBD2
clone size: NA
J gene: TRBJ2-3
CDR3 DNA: TGCGCCAGCAGCTTCGGACTAGCGTTGAGCTCAGATACGCAGTATTTT
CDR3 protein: CASSFGLALSSDTQYF

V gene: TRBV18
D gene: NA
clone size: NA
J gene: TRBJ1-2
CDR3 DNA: TGTGCCAGCTCACCAACCACTCTAGGAATGGATGGCTACACCTTC
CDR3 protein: CASSPTTLGMDGYTF

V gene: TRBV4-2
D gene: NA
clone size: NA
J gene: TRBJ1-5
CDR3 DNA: TGTGCCAGCAGCCAAGATTCGGGGGAGGGCAATCAGCCCCAGCATTTT
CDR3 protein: CASSQDSGEGNQPQHF

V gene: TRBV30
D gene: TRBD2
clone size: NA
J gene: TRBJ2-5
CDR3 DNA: TGTGCCTGGAGTCCGGGGGGGCCGCAAGAGACCCAGTACTTC
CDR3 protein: CAWSPGGPQETQYF

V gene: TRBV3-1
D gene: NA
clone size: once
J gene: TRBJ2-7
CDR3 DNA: TGTGCCAGCAGCCAAGGGACTACCCGTTCCTACGAGCAGTACTTC
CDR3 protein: CASSQGTTRSYEQYF

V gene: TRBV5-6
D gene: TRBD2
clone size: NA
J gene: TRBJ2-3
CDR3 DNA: TGTGCCAGCAGCTTAGTGGGAGGGCAAGATACGCAGTATTTT
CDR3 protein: CASSLVGGQDTQYF

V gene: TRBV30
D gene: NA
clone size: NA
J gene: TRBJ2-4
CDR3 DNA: TGTGCCTGGAGCGTTCGAGCCAAAAACATTCAGTACTTC
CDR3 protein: CAWSVRAKNIQYF

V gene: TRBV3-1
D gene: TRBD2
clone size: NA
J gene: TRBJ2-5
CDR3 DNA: TGTGCCAGCAGCCAAGATCTGGCTAGCGGGAGCCAAGAGACCCAGTACTTC
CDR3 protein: CASSQDLASGSQETQYF

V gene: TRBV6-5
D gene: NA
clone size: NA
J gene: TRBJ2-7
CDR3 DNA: TGTGCCAGCAGTCCCGACCGGGTAGAGCAGTACTTC
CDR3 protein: CASSPDRVEQYF

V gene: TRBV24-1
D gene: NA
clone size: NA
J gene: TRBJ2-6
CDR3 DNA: TGTGCCACCAGTGCCGCCTCTGGGGCCAACGTCCTGACTTTC
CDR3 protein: CATSAASGANVLTF

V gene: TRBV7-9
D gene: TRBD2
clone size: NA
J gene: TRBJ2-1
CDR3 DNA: TGTGCCAGCAGCCAGCTAGCGGGACTGAATGAGCAGTTCTTC
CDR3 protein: CASSQLAGLNEQFF

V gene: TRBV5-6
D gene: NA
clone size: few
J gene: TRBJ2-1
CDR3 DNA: TGTGCCAGCAGCTTGCGCCTAAATGAGCAGTTCTTC
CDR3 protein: CASSLRLNEQFF

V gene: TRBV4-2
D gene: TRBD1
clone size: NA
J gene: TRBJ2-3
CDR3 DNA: TGTGCCAGCAGTGCTTCTACAGGGGAAAGCACAGATACGCAGTATTTT
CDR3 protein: CASSASTGESTDTQYF

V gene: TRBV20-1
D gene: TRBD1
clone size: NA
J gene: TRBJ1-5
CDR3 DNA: TGCAGTGCTAGCCTGGGTGCACAGGGGCGACAGCCCCAGCATTTT
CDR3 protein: CSASLGAQGRQPQHF

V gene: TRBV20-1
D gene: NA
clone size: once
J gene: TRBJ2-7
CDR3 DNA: TGCAGTGCTAGAGGGGGGATTTCCCGGGCCGAGCAGTACTTC
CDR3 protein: CSARGGISRAEQYF

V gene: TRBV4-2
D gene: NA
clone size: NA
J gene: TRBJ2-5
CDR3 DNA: TGTGCCAGCAGCCAAGATGGGGCTCAACAGTACTTC
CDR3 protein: CASSQDGAQQYF

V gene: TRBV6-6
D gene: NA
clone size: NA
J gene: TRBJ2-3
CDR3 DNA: TGTGCCAGCAGTTATTCAGGCCAGAAAAGTTCGGATACGCAGTATTTT
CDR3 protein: CASSYSGQKSSDTQYF

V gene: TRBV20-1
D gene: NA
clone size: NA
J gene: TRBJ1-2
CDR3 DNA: TGCAGTGCTAGCAGGACCTTTGATGGCTACACCTTC
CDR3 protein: CSASRTFDGYTF

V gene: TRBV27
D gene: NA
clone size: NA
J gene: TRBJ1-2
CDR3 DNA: TGTGCCAGCAGTTTTAAGGACAGTAACTATGGCTACACCTTC
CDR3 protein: CASSFKDSNYGYTF

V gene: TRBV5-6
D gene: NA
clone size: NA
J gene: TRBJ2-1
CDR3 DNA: TGTGCCAGCAGCTGGGGACCCTACAATGAGCAGTTCTTC
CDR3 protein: CASSWGPYNEQFF

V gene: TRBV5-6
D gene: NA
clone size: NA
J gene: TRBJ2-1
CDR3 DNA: TGTGCCAGCAGGTCGGGGGCCTACAATGAGCAGTTCTTC
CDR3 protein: CASRSGAYNEQFF

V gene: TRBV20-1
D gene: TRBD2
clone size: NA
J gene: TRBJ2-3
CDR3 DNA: TGCAGTGCTAGGGGACTAGTTCCTGGTACGCAGTATTTT
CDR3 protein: CSARGLVPGTQYF

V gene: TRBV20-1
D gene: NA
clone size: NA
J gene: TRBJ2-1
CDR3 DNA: TGCAGTGCCCTAGGGTACAATGAGCAGTTCTTC
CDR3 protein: CSALGYNEQFF

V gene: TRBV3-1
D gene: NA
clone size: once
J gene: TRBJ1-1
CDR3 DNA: TGTGCCAGCAGCCAATGGGGTTGGGTGAACACTGAAGCTTTCTTT
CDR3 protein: CASSQWGWVNTEAFF

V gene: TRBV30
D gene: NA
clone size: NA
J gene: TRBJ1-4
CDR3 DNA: TGTGCCTGGAGTGGAGGGGGGCTCCATGAAAAACTGTTTTTT
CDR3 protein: CAWSGGGLHEKLFF

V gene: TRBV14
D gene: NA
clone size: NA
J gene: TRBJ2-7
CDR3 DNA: TGTGCCAGCAGCCGGGGCCTGAGCTCCTACGAGCAGTACTTC
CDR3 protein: CASSRGLSSYEQYF

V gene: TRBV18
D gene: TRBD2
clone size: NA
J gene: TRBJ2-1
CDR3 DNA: TGTGCCAGCTCACCTACTAGCGGTGGAGACAATGAGCAGTTCTTC
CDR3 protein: CASSPTSGGDNEQFF

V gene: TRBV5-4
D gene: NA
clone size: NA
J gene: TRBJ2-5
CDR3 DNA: TGTGCCACCCAGCGGGCACAAGAGACCCAGTACTTC
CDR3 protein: CATQRAQETQYF

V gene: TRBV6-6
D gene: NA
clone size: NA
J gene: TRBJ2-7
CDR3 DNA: TGTGCCAGCAGTTACCGGACTAACGACTACGAGCAGTACTTC
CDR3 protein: CASSYRTNDYEQYF

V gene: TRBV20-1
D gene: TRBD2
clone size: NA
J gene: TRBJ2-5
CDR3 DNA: TGCAGTGCCCCAGGACTAGAAGAGACCCAGTACTTC
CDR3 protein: CSAPGLEETQYF

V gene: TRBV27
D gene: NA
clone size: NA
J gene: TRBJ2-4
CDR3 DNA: TGTGCCAGCGACAGGTCTCTGGCCAAAAACATTCAGTACTTC
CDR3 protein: CASDRSLAKNIQYF

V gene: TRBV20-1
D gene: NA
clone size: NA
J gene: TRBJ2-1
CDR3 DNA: TGCAGTGCTAATTCTCTAGGGCCGTACAATGAGCAGTTCTTC
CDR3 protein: CSANSLGPYNEQFF

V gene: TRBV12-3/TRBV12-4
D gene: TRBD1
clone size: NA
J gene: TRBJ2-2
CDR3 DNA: TGTGCCAGCAGTGCAATGACAGGGGGATTAGCCGGGGAGCTGTTTTTT
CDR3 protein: CASSAMTGGLAGELFF

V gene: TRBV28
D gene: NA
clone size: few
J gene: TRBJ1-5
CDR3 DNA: TGTGCCAGCAGTTTGACATATCAGCCCCAGCATTTT
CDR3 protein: CASSLTYQPQHF

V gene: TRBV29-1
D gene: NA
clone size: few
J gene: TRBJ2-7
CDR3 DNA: TGCAGCGTTCTCAGGGCCGACGAGCAGTACTTC
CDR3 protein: CSVLRADEQYF

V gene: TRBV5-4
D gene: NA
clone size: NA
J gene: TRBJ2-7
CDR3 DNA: TGTGCCAGCAGCTTGAACGCGGGGCTCTCCTACGAGCAGTACTTC
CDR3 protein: CASSLNAGLSYEQYF

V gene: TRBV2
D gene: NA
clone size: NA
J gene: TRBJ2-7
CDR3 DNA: TGTGCCAGCAGTGATACCGAGCAGTACTTC
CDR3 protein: CASSDTEQYF

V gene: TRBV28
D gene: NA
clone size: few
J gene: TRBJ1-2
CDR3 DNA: TGTGCCAGCAGCGACCGCTTCTATGGCTACACCTTC
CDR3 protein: CASSDRFYGYTF

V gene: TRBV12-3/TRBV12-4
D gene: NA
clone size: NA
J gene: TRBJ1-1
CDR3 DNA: TGTGCCAGCAGTTCAAGGGGCACTGAAGCTTTCTTT
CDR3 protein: CASSSRGTEAFF

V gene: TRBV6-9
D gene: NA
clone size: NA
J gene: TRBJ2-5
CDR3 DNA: TGTGCCAGCAGCCCGGGAAAGGGCCCTCCGGGGGAGACCCAGTACTTC
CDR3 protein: CASSPGKGPPGETQYF

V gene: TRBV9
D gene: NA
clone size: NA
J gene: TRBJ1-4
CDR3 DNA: TGTGCCAGCAGCCTGGGTTTCCCTAATGAAAAACTGTTTTTT
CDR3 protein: CASSLGFPNEKLFF